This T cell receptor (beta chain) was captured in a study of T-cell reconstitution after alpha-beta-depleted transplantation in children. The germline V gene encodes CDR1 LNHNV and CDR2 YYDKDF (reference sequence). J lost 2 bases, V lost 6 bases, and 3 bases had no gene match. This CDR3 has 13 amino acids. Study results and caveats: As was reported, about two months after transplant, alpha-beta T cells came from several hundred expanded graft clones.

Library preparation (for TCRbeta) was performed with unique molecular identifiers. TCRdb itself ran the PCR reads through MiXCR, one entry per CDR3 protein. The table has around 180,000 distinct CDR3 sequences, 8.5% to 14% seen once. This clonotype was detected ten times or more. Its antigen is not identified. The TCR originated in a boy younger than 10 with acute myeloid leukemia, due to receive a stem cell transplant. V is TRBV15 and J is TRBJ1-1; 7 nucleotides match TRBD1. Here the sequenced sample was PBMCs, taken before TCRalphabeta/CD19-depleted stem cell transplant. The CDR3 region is CATSWDRNTEAFF. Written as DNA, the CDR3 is TGTGCCACCAGTTGGGACAGAAACACTGAAGCTTTCTTT.